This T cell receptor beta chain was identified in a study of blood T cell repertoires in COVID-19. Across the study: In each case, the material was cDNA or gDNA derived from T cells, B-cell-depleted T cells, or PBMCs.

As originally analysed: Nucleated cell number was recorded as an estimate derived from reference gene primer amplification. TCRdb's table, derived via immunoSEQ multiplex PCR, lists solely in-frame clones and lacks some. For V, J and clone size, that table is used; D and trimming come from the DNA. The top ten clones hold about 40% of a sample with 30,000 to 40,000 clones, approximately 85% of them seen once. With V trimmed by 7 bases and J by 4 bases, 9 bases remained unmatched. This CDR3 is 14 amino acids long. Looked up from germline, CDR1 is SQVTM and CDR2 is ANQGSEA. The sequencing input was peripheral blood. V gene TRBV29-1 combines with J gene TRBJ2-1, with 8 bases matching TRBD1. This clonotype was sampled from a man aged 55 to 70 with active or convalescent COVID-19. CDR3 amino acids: CSGRGQGVYNEQFF. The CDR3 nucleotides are TGCAGCGGACGTGGACAGGGCGTATACAATGAGCAGTTCTTC.